The 17 T cell receptor beta chains given below trace back to one sample, sequenced in a study of response to subunit inactivated influenza vaccine. TCRdb independently ran MiXCR on the RT-PCR reads; one entry per CDR3 protein. The data show a few hundred thousand distinct CDR3 sequences, with 12% to 15% seen just once and approximately 10% held by the top ten. The sample consisted of PBMCs from blood, taken roughly 12 days after vaccination. All receptors derive from a man aged 45-60 years who received an inactivated influenza vaccine.

The chain carries TRBV12-3 or TRBV12-4 and TRBJ2-4, with 8 bases matching TRBD2. Germline trimming cut 7 bases from V and 4 bases from J; bases unmatched to any gene: 6. The CDR3 covers 14 residues. CDR3: CASTGGGRKNIQYF. CDR3 nucleotides: TGTGCCAGCACCGGGGGGGGAAGAAAAAACATTCAGTACTTC.

This clonotype was seen a few times. The gene calls are TRBV11-2 and TRBJ2-2; no reliable D call. CDR3 length: 14 residues. Trimming took off 0 bases at V and 5 bases at J, with 7 bases between the two ends. CDR1 is SGHAT and CDR2 is FQNNGV in the germline V gene. CDR3 amino acids: CASSLDLGTGELFF. The CDR3 DNA reads TGTGCCAGCAGCTTAGATCTGGGGACCGGGGAGCTGTTTTTT. Together with reference TRBV11-2 and TRBJ2-2, the CDR3 gives the full variable domain: EAGVAQSPRYKIIEKRQSVAFWCNPISGHATLYWYQQILGQGPKLLIQFQNNGVVDDSQLPKDRFSAERLKGVDSTLKIQPAKLEDSAVYLCASSLDLGTGELFFGEGSRLTVL.

The chain combines TRBV7-2 with TRBJ2-3; no definite D call. The CDR3 loop spans 14 amino acids. Trimming removed 6 bases at V and 0 bases at J, with 10 bases between. Germline V gene lookup returns CDR1 SGHTA and CDR2 FQGNSA. CDR3 region: CASSWLGSTDTQYF. The CDR3 DNA is TGTGCCAGCAGTTGGCTAGGGAGCACAGATACGCAGTATTTT.

This clonotype was seen a few times. The J gene is TRBJ2-7, the V gene TRBV20-1; no clear D. Trimming stripped 6 bases from V and 0 bases from J, with 12 bases between. The CDR3 is 13 amino acids. Germline CDR1 and CDR2: DFQATT and SNEGSKA (reference sequence). Here the CDR3 DNA reads TGCAGTGCCAGACCCTTCAGCTCCTACGAGCAGTACTTC. Translated, it gives CSARPFSSYEQYF.

This clonotype was counted only a few times. The chain recombines TRBV3-1 with TRBJ1-1; weak D call: TRBD1 (5 bases). Germline values: CDR1 LGHDT, CDR2 YNNKEL (reference sequence). The ends were cut back, 2 bases at V and 6 bases at J, with 13 bases in the middle. CDR3 length: 14 residues. CDR3 nucleotides: TGTGCCAGCAGCCAAAGGGGCCAGTTGGCTGAAGCTTTCTTT. Its protein is CASSQRGQLAEAFF.

This clonotype was detected only once. A junction boundary mismatches the germline segment, possibly from a read error. The chain has TRBV7-9 and TRBJ2-5, with unresolved D. Germline CDR1 is SEHNR and CDR2 is FQNEAQ (reference sequence). This CDR3 spans 13 amino acids. The CDR3: CASSLQSKETQYF. In nucleotides, the CDR3 is TGTGCCAGCAGCTTACAAAGCAAAGAGACGCAGTACTTC.

J is TRBJ2-6 and V is TRBV3-1; D unresolved. Germline assignment: CDR1 LGHDT and CDR2 YNNKEL (reference sequence). V lost 4 bases and J 0 bases, leaving 7 bases between the germline ends. The CDR3 contains 15 residues. The CDR3 protein is CASSPTSSGANVLTF. The CDR3 bases are TGTGCCAGCAGCCCAACGTCCTCTGGGGCCAACGTCCTGACTTTC. Full variable domain (outside the CDR3, taken from reference TRBV3-1 and TRBJ2-6): DTAVSQTPKYLVTQMGNDKSIKCEQNLGHDTMYWYKQDSKKFLKIMFSYNNKELIINETVPNRFSPKSPDKAHLNLHINSLELGDSAVYFCASSPTSSGANVLTFGAGSRLTVL.

The chain carries TRBV4-2 and TRBJ1-3, with D possibly matching TRBD1 (6 bases). Trimming shortened V by 0 bases and J by 1 base, and 13 bases separated the two germline ends. CDR1 and CDR2 from the germline V gene are LGHNA and YNFKEQ. CDR3 length: 17 residues. CDR3 nucleotide sequence: TGTGCCAGCAGCCAAGACGCGGGGGCTCTATCTGGAAACACCATATATTTT. Translation: CASSQDAGALSGNTIYF.

A few counts support this clonotype. The V and J genes are TRBV7-8 and TRBJ2-7; D is ambiguous. Trimming removed 0 bases at V and 6 bases at J, with 9 bases between. CDR3 length: 13 residues. CDR1 is SGHVS and CDR2 is FQNEAQ in the germline V gene. The CDR3 nucleotides read TGTGCCAGCAGCTTAGCGGAGAATTCCGAGCAGTACTTC. It is translated as CASSLAENSEQYF.

The table lists this clonotype with many counts. The J gene is TRBJ2-5, the V gene TRBV28, with D possibly being TRBD2 (6 bases). The CDR3 has 12 residues. Germline V CDR1 and CDR2: MDHEN, SYDVKM. Trimming stripped 7 bases from V and 1 base from J, with 7 bases between. The CDR3 sequence: CASTTSQETQYF. The CDR3 DNA reads TGTGCCAGCACGACTAGCCAAGAGACCCAGTACTTC.

This clonotype was recorded at least ten times. The chain couples TRBV12-3 or TRBV12-4 to TRBJ1-1; 10 bases fit TRBD1. V gave up 6 bases and J gave up 6 bases; unmatched junction bases: 4. This CDR3 contains 13 residues. The CDR3 region has the DNA TGTGCCAGCAGAGGACAGGGGGAGGCTGAAGCTTTCTTT. Translating gives CASRGQGEAEAFF.

This clonotype has a count of ten or more. The V call is TRBV5-1, the J call TRBJ1-4, with TRBD1 matching over 8 bases. The CDR3 length is 16 residues. J lost 0 bases, V lost 4 bases, and 5 bases had no gene match. Per germline, CDR1 SGHRS and CDR2 YFSETQ. The CDR3 spells CASSPGQVATNEKLFF. CDR3 nucleotide sequence: TGCGCCAGCAGCCCGGGACAGGTTGCAACTAATGAAAAACTGTTTTTT. Based on the CDR3 plus reference TRBV5-1 and TRBJ1-4, the full variable domain is KAGVTQTPRYLIKTRGQQVTLSCSPISGHRSVSWYQQTPGQGLQFLFEYFSETQRNKGNFPGRFSGRQFSNSRSEMNVSTLELGDSALYLCASSPGQVATNEKLFFGSGTQLSVL.

The sample holds one count of this clonotype. This chain joins TRBV5-1 and TRBJ2-7, with a weak D call TRBD1 (5 bases). V was cut by 3 bases and J by 3 bases, with 19 bases left in between. Germline CDR1 and CDR2: SGHRS and YFSETQ. The CDR3 extends over 16 amino acids. The CDR3 nucleotides are TGCGCCAGCAGCTCCGCCCCAGGGTCATTTGGCTACGAGCAGTACTTC. As protein: CASSSAPGSFGYEQYF.

This clonotype has only one observation. V is TRBV27 and J is TRBJ2-7; TRBD2 aligns across 9 bases. CDR3 size: 15 residues. Germline V gives CDR1 MNHEY, CDR2 SMNVEV (reference sequence). Trimming cost V 7 bases and J 0 bases; bases outside gene matches: 7. The CDR3 region has the DNA TGTGCCAGCAAAACTAGCGGGTCCCTCTCCTACGAGCAGTACTTC. Amino acid sequence: CASKTSGSLSYEQYF.

V gene TRBV25-1 combines with J gene TRBJ2-4, with D possibly being TRBD2 (5 bases). Germline CDR1 and CDR2: MGHDK and SYGVNS. With 8 bases removed from V and 8 bases from J, the gap between germline ends came to 10 bases. CDR3 length equals 11 residues. CDR3 sequence reads: CASGFGDIQYF. The CDR3 DNA follows: TGTGCCAGCGGATTCGGGGACATTCAGTACTTC.

This clonotype was recorded a few times. This sequence joins TRBV12-3 or TRBV12-4 and TRBJ2-7, with 7 bases that match TRBD1. This CDR3 region has 17 residues. Trimming at V came to 4 bases and at J to 3 bases, leaving 15 bases not matched to a gene. The CDR3 DNA reads as TGTGCCAGCAGTTCCTCTCCCGGCTCAGGGACAGACTACGAGCAGTACTTC. Amino acids: CASSSSPGSGTDYEQYF.

The chain uses TRBV29-1 and TRBJ2-4; D is uncertain. Trimming left V 4 bases short and J 0 bases short, with 10 bases between. The CDR3 consists of 14 residues. CDR1 is SQVTM, CDR2 ANQGSEA, per germline. CDR3 loop: CSVGEEVAKNIQYF. The CDR3 coding sequence is TGCAGCGTTGGGGAAGAAGTAGCCAAAAACATTCAGTACTTC.